This paragraph covers one T cell receptor beta chain sequence. The antigen remains unidentified. Germline V gives CDR1 LNHNV, CDR2 YYDKDF (reference sequence). This CDR3 contains 18 residues. V was pared by 0 bases and J by 1 base, with 9 bases of the junction left unmatched. The sample belongs to a study of T cells in Graves' hyperthyroidism and ophthalmopathy. Study at large: Peripheral blood specimens were obtained at initial diagnosis, prior to any treatment.

Researchers amplified the TCR beta CDR3 regions from RNA transcripts. HTBI primers were used for first-round RT-PCR of the TCR CDR3. Each CDR3 protein is one row after TCRdb ran MiXCR on the multiplex PCR reads. The sample yields 500,000 to 750,000 distinct CDR3 sequences, approximately 14% seen once. Study-wide results and limits: Most expanded thyroid clonotypes above 0.001 recurred in blood.

Hyperthyroidism of Graves' type that showed no ophthalmopathy progression within 18 months was stable. This sequence originates from a woman in her twenties or thirties with Graves' hyperthyroidism. The V and J genes are TRBV15 and TRBJ2-1, with TRBD1 matching 7 bases. The sample taken for sequencing was blood. DNA of the CDR3: TGTGCCACCAGCAGAGATCCTGTACAGGGGCATTCCTACAATGAGCAGTTCTTC. Amino acid sequence: CATSRDPVQGHSYNEQFF.